These 8 T cell receptor beta chains originate from one sample sequenced in a study of shared clonotypes between healthy human individuals. Profiled with immunoSEQ multiplex PCR; TCRdb holds only in-frame clones, not every one. The table has about half a million clones, more than 70% seen once; the top ten hold approximately 12%. The sequencing sample was made of PBMCs. These receptor sequences come from a middle-aged woman in good health. Some clones in this sample may be carry-over from other donors' samples.

Of note for this clone: Being one base from a much bigger clone, this may be a read error. The chain employs TRBV30 and TRBJ1-1, with a tentative D call TRBD1 (6 bases). V gave up 3 bases and J gave up 12 bases, with 23 bases separating them. Germline-derived CDR1 and CDR2 are GTSNPN and SVGIG (reference sequence). The CDR3 contains 14 residues. The CDR3 sequence: CAWSGQTMNTETFF. The CDR3 DNA reads TGTGCCTGGAGCGGACAGACGATGAACACCGAAACTTTCTTT.

This clone was detected once. The chain uses TRBV5-1 and TRBJ2-3; the D gene is possibly TRBD2 (6 bases). This CDR3 region has 17 residues. The germline V gene has CDR1 SGHRS and CDR2 YFSETQ. Trimming removed 2 bases at V and 0 bases at J, with 16 bases between. CDR3 nucleotides: TGCGCCAGCAGCTTTTACGGGAGCATTGCTAGCACAGATACGCAGTATTTT. It yields the protein CASSFYGSIASTDTQYF.

The chain carries TRBV7-6 and TRBJ2-7, with no clear D. CDR3 size: 13 residues. Deletions cut 5 bases from V and 0 bases from J, with 8 bases between. The germline CDR1 and CDR2 sequences are SGHVS and FNYEAQ. The CDR3 loop reads CASSQASSYEQYF. The CDR3 DNA is TGTGCCAGCAGCCAAGCAAGCTCCTACGAGCAGTACTTC.

This clone was detected only a few times. The chain uses TRBV6-1 and TRBJ1-4, with TRBD1 identical over 7 bases. V dropped 6 bases and J dropped 4; count of bases not matched to a gene: 5. The CDR3 spans 14 residues. Germline V gene lookup returns CDR1 MNHNS and CDR2 SASEGT. Here the CDR3 DNA reads TGTGCCAGCAGGACGGGACAGCATAATGAAAAACTGTTTTTT. Translating it yields CASRTGQHNEKLFF.

This sequence joins TRBV18 and TRBJ1-5; 7 positions agree with TRBD1. Per the germline V gene, CDR1 is KGHSH and CDR2 is LQKENI. The CDR3 extends over 13 amino acids. V dropped 9 bases and J dropped 5; count of bases not matched to a gene: 7. CDR3: CASSGQDYQPQHF. The CDR3 DNA sequence: TGTGCCAGTTCCGGACAGGACTATCAGCCCCAGCATTTT. Together with reference TRBV18 and TRBJ1-5, the CDR3 gives the full variable domain: NAGVMQNPRHLVRRRGQEARLRCSPMKGHSHVYWYRQLPEEGLKFMVYLQKENIIDESGMPKERFSAEFPKEGPSILRIQQVVRGDSAAYFCASSGQDYQPQHFGDGTRLSIL.

Only one count was recorded for this clone. The genes are TRBV30 and TRBJ2-7, with unresolved D. This CDR3 is 14 amino acids long. Looked up from germline, CDR1 is GTSNPN and CDR2 is SVGIG (reference sequence). Trimming shortened V by 1 base and J by 4 bases, and 14 bases separated the two germline ends. The CDR3 is CAWSGLGSGYEQYF. The CDR3 DNA follows: TGTGCCTGGAGTGGCTTGGGTTCTGGGTACGAGCAGTACTTC.

Note on this clone: A far larger clone is a single base away, which makes a read error likely. The chain uses TRBV7-9 and TRBJ2-7, with 8 bases fitting TRBD2. Per germline, CDR1 SEHNR and CDR2 FQNEAQ (reference sequence). This CDR3 region has 14 residues. This CDR3 reads CASGLLAGGHEQYF. The CDR3 nucleotides read TGTGCCAGCGGCTTATTGGCGGGAGGCCACGAGCAGTACTTC.

This clone has just one count. The J gene is TRBJ2-1, the V gene TRBV27; weak D call: TRBD1 (7 bases). Germline CDR1 and CDR2: MNHEY and SMNVEV (reference sequence). CDR3 length: 14 residues. Trimming took off 3 bases at V and 4 bases at J, with 10 bases between the two ends. CDR3 DNA: TGTGCCAGCAGTTTGGCGGGACAGTACAATGAGCAGTTCTTC. Protein sequence: CASSLAGQYNEQFF.